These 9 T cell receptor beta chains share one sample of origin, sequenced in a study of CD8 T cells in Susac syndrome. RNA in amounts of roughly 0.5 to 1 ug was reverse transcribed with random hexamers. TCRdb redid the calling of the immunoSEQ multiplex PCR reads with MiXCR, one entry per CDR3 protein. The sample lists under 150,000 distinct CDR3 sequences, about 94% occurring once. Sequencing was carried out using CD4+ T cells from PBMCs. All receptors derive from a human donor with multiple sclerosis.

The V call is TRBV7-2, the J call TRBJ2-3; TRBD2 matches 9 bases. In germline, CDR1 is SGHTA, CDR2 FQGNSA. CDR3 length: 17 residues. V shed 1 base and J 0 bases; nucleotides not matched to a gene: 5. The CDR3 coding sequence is TGTGCCAGCAGCTTAGGCGGACTAGCGCCTAGCACAGATACGCAGTATTTT. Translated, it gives CASSLGGLAPSTDTQYF.

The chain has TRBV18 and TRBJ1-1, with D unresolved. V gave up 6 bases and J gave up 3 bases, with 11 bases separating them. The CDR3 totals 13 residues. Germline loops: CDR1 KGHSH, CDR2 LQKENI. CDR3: CASSPRWDTEAFF. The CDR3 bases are TGTGCCAGCTCGCCTCGTTGGGACACTGAAGCTTTCTTT.

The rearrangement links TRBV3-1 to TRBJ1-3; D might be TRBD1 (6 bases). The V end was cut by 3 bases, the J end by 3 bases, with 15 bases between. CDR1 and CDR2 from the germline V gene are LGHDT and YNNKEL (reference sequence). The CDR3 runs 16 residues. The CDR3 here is CASSQGRGPLGNTIYF. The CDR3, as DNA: TGTGCCAGCAGCCAGGGCAGGGGCCCCCTTGGAAACACCATATATTTT. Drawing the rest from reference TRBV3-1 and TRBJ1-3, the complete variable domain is DTAVSQTPKYLVTQMGNDKSIKCEQNLGHDTMYWYKQDSKKFLKIMFSYNNKELIINETVPNRFSPKSPDKAHLNLHINSLELGDSAVYFCASSQGRGPLGNTIYFGEGSWLTVV.

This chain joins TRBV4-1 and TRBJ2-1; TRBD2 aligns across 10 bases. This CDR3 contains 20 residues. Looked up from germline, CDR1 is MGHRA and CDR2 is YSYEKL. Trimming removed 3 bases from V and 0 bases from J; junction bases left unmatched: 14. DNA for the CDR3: TGCGCCAGCAGCCACAGCTCAAGAAGCGGGAGGGCCGCCTCCTACAATGAGCAGTTCTTC. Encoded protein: CASSHSSRSGRAASYNEQFF.

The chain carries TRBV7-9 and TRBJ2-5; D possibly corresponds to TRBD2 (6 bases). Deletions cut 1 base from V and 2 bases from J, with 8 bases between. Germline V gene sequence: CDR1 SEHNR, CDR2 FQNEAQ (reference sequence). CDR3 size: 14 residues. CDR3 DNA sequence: TGTGCCAGCAGCTTAGGACTAGGGCAAGAGACCCAGTACTTC. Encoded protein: CASSLGLGQETQYF. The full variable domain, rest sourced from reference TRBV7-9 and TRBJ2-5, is DTGVSQNPRHKITKRGQNVTFRCDPISEHNRLYWYRQTLGQGPEFLTYFQNEAQLEKSRLLSDRFSAERPKGSFSTLEIQRTEQGDSAMYLCASSLGLGQETQYFGPGTRLLVL.

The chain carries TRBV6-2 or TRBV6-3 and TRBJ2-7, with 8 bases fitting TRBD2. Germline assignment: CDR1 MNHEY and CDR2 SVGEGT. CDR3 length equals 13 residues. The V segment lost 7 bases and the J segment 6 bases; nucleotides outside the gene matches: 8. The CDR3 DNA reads TGTGCCAGCAAGCGGACTAGCCACCCCGAGCAGTACTTC. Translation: CASKRTSHPEQYF.

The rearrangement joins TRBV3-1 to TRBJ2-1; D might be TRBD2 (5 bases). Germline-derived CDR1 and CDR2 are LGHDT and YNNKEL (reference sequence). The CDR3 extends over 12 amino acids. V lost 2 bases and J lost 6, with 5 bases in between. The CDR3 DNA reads TGTGCCAGCAGCCAACGGGGCAATGAGCAGTTCTTC. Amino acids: CASSQRGNEQFF.

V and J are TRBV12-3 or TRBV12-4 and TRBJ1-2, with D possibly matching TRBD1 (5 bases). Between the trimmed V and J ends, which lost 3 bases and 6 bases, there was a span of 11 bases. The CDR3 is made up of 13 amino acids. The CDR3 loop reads CASSLAGTDGYTF. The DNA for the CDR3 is TGTGCCAGCAGTTTGGCAGGGACCGATGGCTACACCTTC.

The CDR3 is CASSSGGEGEQYF. CDR3 DNA: TGTGCCAGCAGCTCAGGGGGCGAGGGCGAGCAGTACTTC. The rearrangement links TRBV5-4 to TRBJ2-7; 8 bases match TRBD1. Germline V gives CDR1 SGHNT, CDR2 YYREEE (reference sequence). J gave up 6 bases and V 3 bases, and 5 bases lay outside the gene matches. The CDR3 runs 13 residues.